This TCR beta chain emerged from a study of cytomegalovirus exposure and HLA in healthy donors. Of note for this clone: No antigen is known for it.

The study, taken as a whole, reports: Rare sequences made up most TCRs, while some public TCRs were found in many donors. Some TCR beta chains (roughly 160 of them) were listed as cytomegalovirus-associated. One cluster of highly shared sequence variants probably arose as a sequencing artifact.

PCR involved 60 Vbeta and 13 Jbeta primers. Measured with immunoSEQ multiplex PCR; TCRdb has only the in-frame clones, and not every one. Of approximately 170,000 clones in the sample, roughly 73% were seen once. V gave up 1 base and J gave up 7 bases, with 17 bases separating them. This CDR3 has 15 amino acids. Germline V lookup: CDR1 GTSNPN, CDR2 SVGIG (reference sequence). Sequencing was done on a sample of PBMCs. This chain links TRBV30 with TRBJ1-5, with a possible D match to TRBD1 (6 bases). This clonotype originated in a female donor in good health and CMV-seronegative. The CDR3: CAWSDKWGLSQPQHF. The CDR3 bases are TGTGCCTGGAGTGACAAATGGGGGCTCAGCCAGCCCCAGCATTTT.